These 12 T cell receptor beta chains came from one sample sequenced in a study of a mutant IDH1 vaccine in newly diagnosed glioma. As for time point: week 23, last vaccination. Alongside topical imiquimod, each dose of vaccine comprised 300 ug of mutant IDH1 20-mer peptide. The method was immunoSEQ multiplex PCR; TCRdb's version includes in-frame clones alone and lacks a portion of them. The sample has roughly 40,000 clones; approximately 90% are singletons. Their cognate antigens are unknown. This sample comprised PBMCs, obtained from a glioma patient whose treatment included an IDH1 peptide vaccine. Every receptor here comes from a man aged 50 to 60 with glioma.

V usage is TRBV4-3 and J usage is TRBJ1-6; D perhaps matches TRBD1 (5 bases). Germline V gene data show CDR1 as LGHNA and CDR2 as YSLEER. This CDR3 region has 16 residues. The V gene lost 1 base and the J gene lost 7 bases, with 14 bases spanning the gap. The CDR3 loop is CASSQVLRGPNSPLHF. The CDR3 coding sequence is TGCGCCAGCAGCCAAGTGCTGCGGGGACCGAATTCACCCCTCCACTTT.

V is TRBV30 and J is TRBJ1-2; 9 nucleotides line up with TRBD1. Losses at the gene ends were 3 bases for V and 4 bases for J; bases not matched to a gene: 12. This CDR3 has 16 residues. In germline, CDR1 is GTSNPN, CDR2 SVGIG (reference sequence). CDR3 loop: CAWRSRTGGAVYGYTF. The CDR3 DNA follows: TGTGCCTGGAGGTCGAGAACAGGGGGCGCGGTCTATGGCTACACCTTC.

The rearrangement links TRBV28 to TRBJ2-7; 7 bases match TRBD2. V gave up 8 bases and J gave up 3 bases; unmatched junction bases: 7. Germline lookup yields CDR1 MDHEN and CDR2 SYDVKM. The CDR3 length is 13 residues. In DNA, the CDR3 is TGTGCCAGCCTACGAGGCGGGGGCTACGAGCAGTACTTC. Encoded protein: CASLRGGGYEQYF.

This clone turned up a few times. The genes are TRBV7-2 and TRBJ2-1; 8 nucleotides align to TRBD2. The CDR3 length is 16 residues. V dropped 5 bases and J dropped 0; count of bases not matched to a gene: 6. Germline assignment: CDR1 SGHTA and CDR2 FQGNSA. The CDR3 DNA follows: TGTGCCAGCAGCCCACGCGGGGGGATCTCCTACAATGAGCAGTTCTTC. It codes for CASSPRGGISYNEQFF.

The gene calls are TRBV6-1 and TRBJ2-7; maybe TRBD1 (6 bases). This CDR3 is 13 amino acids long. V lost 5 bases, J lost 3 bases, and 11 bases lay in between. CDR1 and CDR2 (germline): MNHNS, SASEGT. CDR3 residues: CASSRQVGYEQYF. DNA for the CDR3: TGTGCCAGCAGTAGACAGGTGGGCTACGAGCAGTACTTC.

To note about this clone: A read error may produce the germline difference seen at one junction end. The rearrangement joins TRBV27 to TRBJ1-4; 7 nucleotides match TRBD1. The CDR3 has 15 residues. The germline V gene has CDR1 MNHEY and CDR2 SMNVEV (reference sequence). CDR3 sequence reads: CASSLSGQNYEKLFF. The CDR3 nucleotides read TGTGCTAGCAGTTTATCGGGACAGAATTATGAAAAACTGTTTTTT.

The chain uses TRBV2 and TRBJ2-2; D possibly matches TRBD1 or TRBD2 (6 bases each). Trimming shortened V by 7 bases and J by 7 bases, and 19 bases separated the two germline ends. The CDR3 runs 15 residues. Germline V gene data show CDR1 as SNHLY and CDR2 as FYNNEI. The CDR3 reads CASTEGGREGGELFF. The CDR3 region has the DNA TGTGCCAGCACTGAGGGGGGCAGGGAAGGCGGGGAGCTGTTTTTT.

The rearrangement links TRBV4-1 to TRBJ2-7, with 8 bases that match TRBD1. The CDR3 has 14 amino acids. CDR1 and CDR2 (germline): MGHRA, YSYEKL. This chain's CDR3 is CASSQENLSGTGNV. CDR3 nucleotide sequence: TGCGCCAGCAGCCAAGAAAACCTCTCCGGGACAGGTAACGTC.

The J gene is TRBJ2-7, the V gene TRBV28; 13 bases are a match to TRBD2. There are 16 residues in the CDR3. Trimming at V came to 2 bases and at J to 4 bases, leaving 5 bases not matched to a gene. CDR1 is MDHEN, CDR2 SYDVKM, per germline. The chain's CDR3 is CASSLMGGLAGYEQYF. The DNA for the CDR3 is TGTGCCAGCAGTTTAATGGGGGGACTAGCGGGGTACGAGCAGTACTTC.

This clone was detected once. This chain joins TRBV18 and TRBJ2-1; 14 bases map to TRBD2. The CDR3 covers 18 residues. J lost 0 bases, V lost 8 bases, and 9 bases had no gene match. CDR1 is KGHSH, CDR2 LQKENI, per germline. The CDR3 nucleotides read TGTGCCAGCGCTCGGACTAGCGGGAGGAGGGTCTCCTACAATGAGCAGTTCTTC. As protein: CASARTSGRRVSYNEQFF.

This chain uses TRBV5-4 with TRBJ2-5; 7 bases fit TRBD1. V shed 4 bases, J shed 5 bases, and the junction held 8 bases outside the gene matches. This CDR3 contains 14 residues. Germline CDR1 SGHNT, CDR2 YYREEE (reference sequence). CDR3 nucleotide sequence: TGTGCCAGCAGCCCAAGACAGGGTCGGGAGACCCAGTACTTC. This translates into CASSPRQGRETQYF.

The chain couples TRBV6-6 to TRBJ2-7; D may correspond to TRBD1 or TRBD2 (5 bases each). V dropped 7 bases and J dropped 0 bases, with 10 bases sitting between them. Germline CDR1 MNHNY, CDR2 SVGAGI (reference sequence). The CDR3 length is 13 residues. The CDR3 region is CASNIGTSYEQYF. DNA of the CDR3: TGTGCCAGCAACATCGGGACCTCCTACGAGCAGTACTTC.